This TCR beta chain was documented in a study of Tregs in tolerant kidney transplant recipients. Study summary: Related graft donors supplied nonmyeloablative bone marrow transplants, and mixed chimerism was transient.

The CDR3 spans 16 residues. V trimming: 4 bases; J trimming: 7 bases; junction bases outside the gene matches: 12. Germline assignment: CDR1 KGHSH and CDR2 LQKENI. On this clone: The target antigen is unknown. The sequenced fragment ends 3 residues before the CDR3 boundary, so the rest is inferred from the germline J gene.

Regarding the study as a whole: The most relevant donor-specific Treg TCRbeta repertoire apparently came from expansion with activated donor B cells. Some patients' samples used different primers over time, so nucleotide sequences weren't comparable.

Libraries were prepared by immunoSEQ multiplex PCR; TCRdb keeps only in-frame clonotypes and omits some of them. This table holds fewer than 40,000 clones. The sequence was collected from a human donor who received a combined kidney and bone marrow transplant. The chain links TRBV18 to TRBJ2-1; 8 bases agree with TRBD2. The specimen was CD8+ T cells from blood, collected before the transplant. The CDR3 spells CASSLPLAGPGNEQFF. CDR3 bases read: TGTGCCAGCTCACTCCCCTTAGCGGGACCAGGGAATGAG.